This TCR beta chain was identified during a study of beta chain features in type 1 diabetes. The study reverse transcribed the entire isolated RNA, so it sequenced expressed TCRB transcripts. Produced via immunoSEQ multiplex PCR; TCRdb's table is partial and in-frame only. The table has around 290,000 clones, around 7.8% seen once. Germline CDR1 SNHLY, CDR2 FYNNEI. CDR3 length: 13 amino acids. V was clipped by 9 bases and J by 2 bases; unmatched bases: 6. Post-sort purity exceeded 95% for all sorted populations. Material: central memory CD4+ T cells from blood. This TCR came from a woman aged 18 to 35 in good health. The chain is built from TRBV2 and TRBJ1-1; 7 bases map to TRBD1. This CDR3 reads CARYRDRNTEAFF. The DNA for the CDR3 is TGTGCCAGATACCGGGACAGAAACACTGAAGCTTTCTTT.